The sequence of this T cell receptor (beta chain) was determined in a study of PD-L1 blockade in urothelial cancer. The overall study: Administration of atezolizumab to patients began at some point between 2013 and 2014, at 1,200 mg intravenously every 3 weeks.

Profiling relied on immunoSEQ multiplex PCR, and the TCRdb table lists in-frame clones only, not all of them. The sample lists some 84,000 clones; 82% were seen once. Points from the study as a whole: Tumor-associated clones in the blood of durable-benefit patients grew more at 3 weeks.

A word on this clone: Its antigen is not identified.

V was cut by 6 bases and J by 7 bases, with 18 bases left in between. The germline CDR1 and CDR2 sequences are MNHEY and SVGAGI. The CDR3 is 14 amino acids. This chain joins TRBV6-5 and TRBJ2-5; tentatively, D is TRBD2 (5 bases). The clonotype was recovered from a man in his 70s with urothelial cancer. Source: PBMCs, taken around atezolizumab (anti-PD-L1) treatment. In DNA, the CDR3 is TGTGCCAGCAGCACCGGACCAATTCGGGGGACCCAGTACTTC. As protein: CASSTGPIRGTQYF.